A single sample is the source of the 30 T cell receptor beta chains below, sequenced in a study of blood T cell repertoires in COVID-19. Libraries were prepared by immunoSEQ multiplex PCR; TCRdb keeps only in-frame clonotypes and omits some of them. The data show 140,000 or so clones, around three quarters seen once. Sequenced: peripheral blood. These receptor sequences come from a man aged 50 to 60 with acute or convalescent COVID-19.

The genes are TRBV7-8 and TRBJ1-6, with D possibly matching TRBD1 (5 bases). Germline V lookup: CDR1 SGHVS, CDR2 FQNEAQ. This CDR3 comprises 15 residues. V gave up 4 bases and J gave up 6 bases, with 13 bases separating them. DNA of the CDR3: TGTGCCAGCAGCTCTGACAGACCGATTAATTCACCCCTCCACTTT. This sequence encodes CASSSDRPINSPLHF.

This rearrangement joins TRBV5-4 to TRBJ1-1; 9 bases are shared with TRBD1. The CDR3 totals 15 residues. Trimming at V came to 4 bases and at J to 8 bases, leaving 12 bases not matched to a gene. The germline CDR1 and CDR2 sequences are SGHNT and YYREEE (reference sequence). CDR3 sequence: CASSPPGQGPREAFF. The DNA of the CDR3 is TGTGCCAGCAGCCCGCCGGGACAGGGCCCAAGGGAAGCTTTCTTT.

The genes are TRBV4-1 and TRBJ2-1, with 8 positions matching TRBD1. With 5 bases clipped from V and 2 bases from J, the junction kept 5 bases outside the gene matches. CDR1 is MGHRA, CDR2 YSYEKL, per germline. CDR3 length: 15 residues. DNA for the CDR3: TGCGCCAGCAGCTTCCGGACAGGGCCCTACAATGAGCAGTTCTTC. It specifies CASSFRTGPYNEQFF.

A word on this clone: Other DNA sequences in this specimen translate into the identical CDR3. The chain joins TRBV5-1 to TRBJ2-5; 15 nucleotides match TRBD2. The CDR3 runs to 16 residues. Germline V gives CDR1 SGHRS, CDR2 YFSETQ. V dropped 2 bases and J dropped 2; count of bases not matched to a gene: 1. CDR3 loop: CASSLGLAGGQETQYF. CDR3 nucleotide sequence: TGCGCCAGCAGCTTAGGACTAGCGGGGGGGCAAGAGACCCAGTACTTC.

This clone turned up a few times. The V call is TRBV7-2, the J call TRBJ1-2, with D unresolved. There are 14 residues in the CDR3. The V end was cut by 0 bases, the J end by 2 bases, with 7 bases between. Per germline, CDR1 SGHTA and CDR2 FQGNSA. In DNA form, the CDR3 reads TGTGCCAGCAGCTTAGCGAGGGAGAACTATGGCTACACCTTC. As protein: CASSLARENYGYTF.

The genes are TRBV5-1 and TRBJ2-1; 8 bases are a match to TRBD1. The CDR3 has 14 amino acids. Trimming cost V 3 bases and J 6 bases; bases outside gene matches: 5. CDR1 SGHRS and CDR2 YFSETQ come from the germline V gene. In nucleotides, the CDR3 is TGCGCCAGCAGCTCCCGGACAGGGACCAATGAGCAGTTCTTC. It yields the protein CASSSRTGTNEQFF.

CDR3 amino acids: CASSAGQSLNTEAFF. Written as DNA, the CDR3 is TGTGCCAGCAGCGCGGGACAGTCTTTGAACACTGAAGCTTTCTTT. The gene calls are TRBV9 and TRBJ1-1, with 7 positions matching TRBD1. Germline CDR1 SGDLS, CDR2 YYNGEE. V dropped 3 bases and J dropped 0; count of bases not matched to a gene: 5. The CDR3 runs to 15 residues. Combining the CDR3 with reference TRBV9 and TRBJ1-1 gives the whole variable domain DSGVTQTPKHLITATGQRVTLRCSPRSGDLSVYWYQQSLDQGLQFLIQYYNGEERAKGNILERFSAQQFPDLHSELNLSSLELGDSALYFCASSAGQSLNTEAFFGQGTRLTVV.

J is TRBJ2-7 and V is TRBV11-1; 7 bases align to TRBD1. This CDR3 comprises 14 residues. Germline V lookup: CDR1 SGHAT, CDR2 FQDESV (reference sequence). Trimming cost V 4 bases and J 3 bases; bases outside gene matches: 6. The CDR3 protein is CASSSRQGFYEQYF. In DNA form, the CDR3 reads TGTGCCAGCAGCTCCCGACAGGGATTCTACGAGCAGTACTTC.

The chain uses TRBV5-1 and TRBJ1-2; the D gene is possibly TRBD1 (6 bases). The germline V and J ends were trimmed by 6 bases and 0 bases, with 15 bases remaining between them. This CDR3 is built from 15 residues. Per the germline V gene, CDR1 is SGHRS and CDR2 is YFSETQ. CDR3 DNA: TGCGCCAGCAACACCGAACAGGGTCCTAACTATGGCTACACCTTC. This encodes CASNTEQGPNYGYTF.

V usage is TRBV9 and J usage is TRBJ2-3; 8 nucleotides agree with TRBD1. V trimming: 0 bases; J trimming: 5 bases; junction bases outside the gene matches: 2. CDR1 and CDR2 from the germline V gene are SGDLS and YYNGEE. The CDR3 consists of 14 residues. The CDR3 loop reads CASSVGDRGDTQYF. The CDR3 region has the DNA TGTGCCAGCAGCGTAGGCGACAGGGGAGATACGCAGTATTTT. Looking up the rest from reference TRBV9 and TRBJ2-3 gives the full variable domain: DSGVTQTPKHLITATGQRVTLRCSPRSGDLSVYWYQQSLDQGLQFLIQYYNGEERAKGNILERFSAQQFPDLHSELNLSSLELGDSALYFCASSVGDRGDTQYFGPGTRLTVL.

The chain employs TRBV3-1 (or the pseudogene TRBV3-2) and TRBJ1-1; tentatively, D is TRBD1 (5 bases). CDR1 and CDR2 from the germline V gene are LGHDT and YNNKEL (reference sequence). CDR3 length equals 18 residues. Deletions cut 2 bases from V and 5 bases from J, with 24 bases between. DNA of the CDR3: TGTGCCAGCAGCCAAAACCGTGGAACCGGGTGGGGGGGTACTGAAGCTTTCTTT. It specifies CASSQNRGTGWGGTEAFF.

This chain joins TRBV5-6 and TRBJ2-1; 9 nucleotides line up with TRBD2. The CDR3 extends over 16 amino acids. With V trimmed by 4 bases and J by 5 bases, 10 bases remained unmatched. Germline lookup yields CDR1 SGHDT and CDR2 YYEEEE. CDR3 DNA sequence: TGTGCCAGCAGCAAGCGCAGCGGGGGGTTACACAATGAGCAGTTCTTC. Amino acids: CASSKRSGGLHNEQFF.

This chain joins TRBV12-5 and TRBJ1-1, with 8 bases that match TRBD1. J lost 4 bases, V lost 5 bases, and 3 bases had no gene match. CDR1 LGHNT and CDR2 FRNRAP come from the germline V gene. The CDR3 length is 13 residues. This chain's CDR3 is CASGLDRGTEAFF. CDR3 bases: TGTGCTAGTGGTCTCGACAGGGGCACTGAAGCTTTCTTT.

This sequence joins TRBV28 and TRBJ2-3; 7 bases align to TRBD1. CDR3 length: 17 residues. Germline CDR1 MDHEN, CDR2 SYDVKM. V shed 8 bases, J shed 0 bases, and the junction held 14 bases outside the gene matches. The CDR3 DNA sequence: TGTGCCAGCGCCCGGGACAGATTTACTCCTAGCACAGATACGCAGTATTTT. Encoded protein: CASARDRFTPSTDTQYF.

This clone was detected a few times. The gene calls are TRBV5-1 and TRBJ1-1; 9 bases match TRBD1. The CDR3 extends over 15 amino acids. The V gene's germline CDR1 is SGHRS and CDR2 YFSETQ. Unmatched junction bases numbered 10, after V lost 3 bases and J lost 7 bases. CDR3 in amino acids: CASSYLLQGANEAFF. The CDR3 DNA follows: TGCGCCAGCAGCTACCTCTTACAGGGGGCAAATGAAGCTTTCTTT.

CDR3 protein: CASSREIARSYNEQFF. The CDR3 bases are TGTGCCAGCAGCCGCGAAATAGCCCGCTCCTACAATGAGCAGTTCTTC. This chain uses TRBV7-8 with TRBJ2-1, with D hard to call. Trimming removed 5 bases at V and 0 bases at J, with 14 bases between. The V gene's germline CDR1 is SGHVS and CDR2 FQNEAQ. This CDR3 contains 16 residues.

This clone came up once. This sequence joins TRBV6-1 and TRBJ1-1; D is unclear. The germline V gene encodes CDR1 MNHNS and CDR2 SASEGT. This CDR3 region has 14 residues. Trimming shortened V by 2 bases and J by 4 bases, and 11 bases separated the two germline ends. CDR3 nucleotide sequence: TGTGCCAGCAGTGAAAGTACAGCCGTCACTGAAGCTTTCTTT. It yields the protein CASSESTAVTEAFF.

This chain links TRBV25-1 with TRBJ2-2; D possibly corresponds to TRBD1 (6 bases). This CDR3 comprises 17 residues. The V gene's germline CDR1 is MGHDK and CDR2 SYGVNS. Trimming left V 0 bases short and J 2 bases short, with 13 bases between. CDR3 sequence reads: CASSEYYRTDNTGELFF. The CDR3 DNA reads as TGTGCCAGCAGTGAATATTACAGGACAGATAACACCGGGGAGCTGTTTTTT.

In its sample, this clone was seen once. The J gene is TRBJ2-7, the V gene TRBV3-1 (or the pseudogene TRBV3-2), with D perhaps matching TRBD1 (5 bases). Deletions cut 3 bases from V and 4 bases from J, with 13 bases between. The CDR3 totals 14 residues. Per the germline V gene, CDR1 is LGHDT and CDR2 is YNNKEL (reference sequence). CDR3: CASSQQGRDYEQYF. CDR3 sequence (DNA): TGTGCCAGCAGCCAGCAGGGCAGAGATTACGAGCAGTACTTC.

This chain uses TRBV5-4 with TRBJ2-1, with 8 positions matching TRBD2. The germline V gene encodes CDR1 SGHNT and CDR2 YYREEE (reference sequence). The V gene end was trimmed by 5 bases and the J gene end by 2 bases; junction bases not matched to a gene: 15. The CDR3 runs to 18 residues. CDR3 in amino acids: CASRSTTAGAKTYNEQFF. The CDR3 region has the DNA TGTGCCAGCAGATCTACAACAGCGGGGGCTAAAACCTACAATGAGCAGTTCTTC. Combining the CDR3 with reference TRBV5-4 and TRBJ2-1 gives the whole variable domain ETGVTQSPTHLIKTRGQQVTLRCSSQSGHNTVSWYQQALGQGPQFIFQYYREEENGRGNFPPRFSGLQFPNYSSELNVNALELDDSALYLCASRSTTAGAKTYNEQFFGPGTRLTVL.

The chain employs TRBV9 and TRBJ1-1; 8 bases line up with TRBD1. Germline V CDR1 and CDR2: SGDLS, YYNGEE. There are 14 residues in the CDR3. J was trimmed by 1 base and V by 4 bases; bases with no gene match: 3. CDR3 nucleotides: TGTGCCAGCAGCCTCGGACAGGGGAACACTGAAGCTTTCTTT. Residues: CASSLGQGNTEAFF.

This chain connects TRBV30 to TRBJ1-4; 9 bases agree with TRBD1. CDR3 length equals 14 residues. The V and J ends lost 5 bases and 5 bases, in that order; junction bases with no gene match: 6. Germline V gene sequence: CDR1 GTSNPN, CDR2 SVGIG (reference sequence). CDR3 in DNA: TGTGCCTGGCGGACAGGGGCCCCGAATGAAAAACTGTTTTTT. This sequence encodes CAWRTGAPNEKLFF.

This clone has only a few counts. The genes are TRBV28 and TRBJ2-2, with D possibly being TRBD2 (6 bases). The V and J ends lost 5 bases and 1 base respectively, with 14 bases between them. The V gene's germline CDR1 is MDHEN and CDR2 SYDVKM. CDR3 length: 16 residues. CDR3 bases: TGTGCCAGCAGTGGCTGGGACTTTGAGAACACCGGGGAGCTGTTTTTT. It translates to CASSGWDFENTGELFF.

The J gene is TRBJ2-1, the V gene TRBV5-1; 8 bases agree with TRBD1. CDR1 is SGHRS, CDR2 YFSETQ, per germline. J lost 9 bases, V lost 3 bases, and 17 bases had no gene match. CDR3 length: 17 residues. The CDR3 DNA follows: TGCGCCAGCAGCTCACCAAACCCCGGGACAGGAGTGGGTGAGCAGTTCTTC. Translation: CASSSPNPGTGVGEQFF.

The chain carries TRBV3-1 (or the pseudogene TRBV3-2) and TRBJ1-2, with 8 bases fitting TRBD1. The CDR3 runs to 14 residues. The germline CDR1 and CDR2 sequences are LGHDT and YNNKEL (reference sequence). With V trimmed by 0 bases and J by 8 bases, 5 bases remained unmatched. The CDR3 here is CASSQEQGALGYTF. CDR3 bases: TGTGCCAGCAGCCAAGAGCAGGGGGCGCTAGGCTACACCTTC.

This clone was seen a single time. This chain links TRBV18 with TRBJ2-1; 7 nucleotides align to TRBD2. Germline V lookup: CDR1 KGHSH, CDR2 LQKENI. J gave up 6 bases and V 3 bases, and 5 bases lay outside the gene matches. The CDR3 length is 14 residues. The CDR3 DNA follows: TGTGCCAGCTCACCGGCTAGCGGTGGCAATGAGCAGTTCTTC. Residues: CASSPASGGNEQFF.

This clone occurred once. The chain has TRBV11-2 and TRBJ2-1; 9 positions agree with TRBD1. The CDR3 sequence is 15 residues long. Looked up from germline, CDR1 is SGHAT and CDR2 is FQNNGV. V lost 0 bases and J lost 6; bases outside the gene matches: 3. CDR3: CASSLEGTGFNEQFF. The CDR3 nucleotides read TGTGCCAGCAGCTTAGAGGGGACAGGGTTCAATGAGCAGTTCTTC.

This clone was seen only a few times. The CDR3 region has the DNA TGTGCCAGCAGTTTCCAGCGGGGGTTTGAGTTTCAAGAGACCCAGTACTTC. Translating it yields CASSFQRGFEFQETQYF. The rearrangement uses TRBV6-2 or TRBV6-3 and TRBJ2-5; 8 bases map to TRBD2. Germline trimming cut 4 bases from V and 2 bases from J; bases unmatched to any gene: 12. The CDR3 covers 17 residues. The germline gives CDR1 MNHEY, CDR2 SVGEGT.

The chain combines TRBV27 with TRBJ2-6, with 10 nucleotides matching TRBD1. The junction had 12 bases not matched to a gene; V was cut back by 7 bases and J by 0 bases. This CDR3 contains 19 residues. CDR1 is MNHEY and CDR2 is SMNVEV in the germline V gene (reference sequence). The CDR3 coding sequence is TGTGCCAGCATGGGGAACCGGGGACAGGGGAGCTCTGGGGCCAACGTCCTGACTTTC. Translation: CASMGNRGQGSSGANVLTF.

The rearrangement joins TRBV27 to TRBJ2-5; D may be TRBD2 (5 bases). CDR1 and CDR2 from the germline V gene are MNHEY and SMNVEV (reference sequence). This CDR3 contains 14 residues. V lost 5 bases and J 4 bases, leaving 14 bases between the germline ends. CDR3 sequence (DNA): TGTGCCAGCAGTCCCTCGATCGGGGTAGAGACCCAGTACTTC. Its translation: CASSPSIGVETQYF.